A selection of T cell receptor beta chains follows, all from one sample in a study of T cell changes during pregnancy in multiple sclerosis. TCRdb's copy holds only in-frame clones and misses some; the assay was immunoSEQ multiplex PCR. This table holds more than 80,000 clones, about 90% found once. The input for sequencing was peripheral blood, taken before pregnancy. The receptors were gathered from a female donor with multiple sclerosis, enrolled in a pregnancy study. CDR3s include the opening cysteine and the closing phenylalanine or tryptophan. Fields, in order: clone size, D gene, J gene, V gene, CDR3 DNA, CDR3 protein. A D gene is named only where the DNA matches it firmly. Clone sizes are given selectively: once, few, many, or a class where the clone is expanded.

clone size: -
D gene: TRBD2
J gene: TRBJ2-4
V gene: TRBV7-2
CDR3 DNA: TGTGCCAGCAGCTTAGTTACGGGAGGGGGCATTCAGTACTTC
CDR3 protein: CASSLVTGGGIQYF

clone size: once
D gene: -
J gene: TRBJ2-5
V gene: TRBV11-3
CDR3 DNA: TGTGCCAGCAGCCCGAGCCGGGACTTAATCATCCAAGAGACCCAGTACTTC
CDR3 protein: CASSPSRDLIIQETQYF

clone size: -
D gene: TRBD1
J gene: TRBJ1-6
V gene: TRBV9
CDR3 DNA: TGTGCCAGCAGCGAGCCGGGACAGGGGTCACCCCTCCACTTT
CDR3 protein: CASSEPGQGSPLHF

clone size: -
D gene: -
J gene: TRBJ1-2
V gene: TRBV6-5
CDR3 DNA: TGTGCCAGCAGTTACGGGGACATGTATGGCTACACCTTC
CDR3 protein: CASSYGDMYGYTF

clone size: -
D gene: TRBD1
J gene: TRBJ1-4
V gene: TRBV5-1
CDR3 DNA: TGCGCCAGCAGCATACAGGGGGCCGGTGAAAAACTGTTTTTT
CDR3 protein: CASSIQGAGEKLFF

clone size: -
D gene: -
J gene: TRBJ2-7
V gene: TRBV6-6
CDR3 DNA: TGTGCCAGCAGTTACGGCGAAGACAGCGAGCAGTACTTC
CDR3 protein: CASSYGEDSEQYF

clone size: once
D gene: -
J gene: TRBJ1-1
V gene: TRBV11-2
CDR3 DNA: TGTGCCAGCAGCTTAGATCTAGGGAACACTGAAGCTTTCTTT
CDR3 protein: CASSLDLGNTEAFF

clone size: once
D gene: TRBD2
J gene: TRBJ2-5
V gene: TRBV15
CDR3 DNA: TGTGCCACCAGCAGAAGAGCGGGAGTGGGACAAGAGACCCAGTACTTC
CDR3 protein: CATSRRAGVGQETQYF

clone size: -
D gene: -
J gene: TRBJ2-6
V gene: TRBV2
CDR3 DNA: TGTGCCAGTGCGTACTCTGGGGCCAACGTCCTGACTTTC
CDR3 protein: CASAYSGANVLTF

clone size: -
D gene: TRBD1
J gene: TRBJ1-2
V gene: TRBV4-1
CDR3 DNA: TGCGCCAGCTCCAAGGAGATCCGGGACAGGGGGGACTATGGCTACACCTTC
CDR3 protein: CASSKEIRDRGDYGYTF

clone size: -
D gene: -
J gene: TRBJ1-1
V gene: TRBV7-6
CDR3 DNA: TGTGCCAGCAGCTTAGCGGCTACCGGGGAGGCTTTCTTT
CDR3 protein: CASSLAATGEAFF

clone size: -
D gene: -
J gene: TRBJ2-1
V gene: TRBV19
CDR3 DNA: TGTGCCATATATCCGCCGCGCTCCTACAATGAGCAGTTCTTC
CDR3 protein: CAIYPPRSYNEQFF

clone size: -
D gene: TRBD1
J gene: TRBJ2-6
V gene: TRBV19
CDR3 DNA: TGTGCCAGTGGAATCGGGACAGGGAGGTCTGGGGCCAACGTCCTGACTTTC
CDR3 protein: CASGIGTGRSGANVLTF

clone size: -
D gene: -
J gene: TRBJ1-1
V gene: TRBV6-1
CDR3 DNA: TGTGCCAGTGGCGACAGGAACACTGAAGCTTTCTTT
CDR3 protein: CASGDRNTEAFF

clone size: -
D gene: -
J gene: TRBJ2-2
V gene: TRBV19
CDR3 DNA: TGTGCCAGTAGTATGTTACAGGGCCTCGGGGAGCTGTTTTTT
CDR3 protein: CASSMLQGLGELFF

clone size: few
D gene: -
J gene: TRBJ2-2
V gene: TRBV7-3
CDR3 DNA: TGTGCCAGCAGCCTTCTAGCGCCAGCGAACACCGGGGAGCTGTTTTTT
CDR3 protein: CASSLLAPANTGELFF